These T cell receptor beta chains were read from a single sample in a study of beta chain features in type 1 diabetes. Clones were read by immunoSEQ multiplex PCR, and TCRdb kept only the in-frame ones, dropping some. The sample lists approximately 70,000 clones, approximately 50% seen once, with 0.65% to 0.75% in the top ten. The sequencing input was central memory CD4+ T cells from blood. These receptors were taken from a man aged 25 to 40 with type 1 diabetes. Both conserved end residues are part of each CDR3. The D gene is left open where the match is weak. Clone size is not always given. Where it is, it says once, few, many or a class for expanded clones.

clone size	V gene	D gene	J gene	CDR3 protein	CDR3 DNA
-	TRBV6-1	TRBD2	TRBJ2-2	CASTDRGTSGSRAGELFF	TGTGCCAGCACTGACCGGGGGACTAGCGGGAGTCGGGCCGGGGAGCTGTTTTTT
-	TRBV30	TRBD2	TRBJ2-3	CAWSVTRGGDTQYF	TGTGCCTGGAGTGTCACCCGGGGGGGGGATACGCAGTATTTT
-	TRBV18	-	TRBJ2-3	CASSRTGITDTQYF	TGTGCCAGCTCTCGTACAGGGATCACAGATACGCAGTATTTT
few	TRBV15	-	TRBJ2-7	CATSRDRAYGQYF	TGTGCCACCAGCAGAGACAGGGCCTACGGGCAGTACTTC
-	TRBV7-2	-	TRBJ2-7	CASSLTGSSSYEQYF	TGTGCCAGCAGCTTAACTGGGAGTAGCTCCTACGAGCAGTACTTC
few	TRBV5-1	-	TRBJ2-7	CASSQPPGRSTYEQYF	TGCGCCAGCAGCCAACCCCCCGGCAGGTCCACCTACGAGCAGTACTTC
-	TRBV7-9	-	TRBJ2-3	CASSLDGGFADTQYF	TGTGCCAGCAGCTTGGATGGGGGGTTCGCAGATACGCAGTATTTT
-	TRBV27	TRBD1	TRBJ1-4	CASSSQGATNEKLFF	TGTGCCAGCAGTTCACAGGGGGCAACTAATGAAAAACTGTTTTTT
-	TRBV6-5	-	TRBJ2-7	CASSYSTGGAYEQYF	TGTGCCAGCAGTTACAGTACAGGGGGGGCCTACGAGCAGTACTTC
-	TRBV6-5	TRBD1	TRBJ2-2	CASSPPGGTGELFF	TGTGCCAGCAGCCCTCCAGGGGGCACCGGGGAGCTGTTTTTT
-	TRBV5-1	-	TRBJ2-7	CASSLEPGISYEQYF	TGCGCCAGCAGCTTGGAACCAGGGATCTCCTACGAGCAGTACTTC
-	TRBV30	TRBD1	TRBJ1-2	CAWSPTSTGENGYTF	TGTGCCTGGAGTCCAACTTCGACAGGGGAGAATGGCTACACCTTC
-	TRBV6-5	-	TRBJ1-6	CASSRGDSESSPLHF	TGTGCCAGCAGTCGGGGGGATTCAGAGAGTTCACCCCTCCACTTT
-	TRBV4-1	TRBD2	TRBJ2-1	CASSRAGGSYNEQFF	TGCGCCAGCAGCCGGGCCGGGGGGTCCTACAATGAGCAGTTCTTC
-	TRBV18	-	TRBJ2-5	CASSPGPGEGETQYF	TGTGCCAGCTCACCCGGACCGGGAGAGGGAGAGACCCAGTACTTC
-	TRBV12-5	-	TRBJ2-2	CASGSSGTMGGELFF	TGTGCTAGTGGTTCTTCGGGGACAATGGGCGGGGAGCTGTTTTTT
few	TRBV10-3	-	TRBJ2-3	CAISESEGISTDTQYF	TGTGCCATCAGTGAGTCGGAGGGGATAAGCACAGATACGCAGTATTTT
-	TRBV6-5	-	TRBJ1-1	CASSWRGEGTEAFF	TGTGCCAGCAGTTGGCGGGGGGAGGGAACTGAAGCTTTCTTT
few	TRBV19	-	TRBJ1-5	CASRRSLRGGQPQHF	TGTGCCAGTAGACGAAGTCTGCGGGGAGGTCAGCCCCAGCATTTT
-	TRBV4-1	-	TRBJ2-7	CASSRGAGNYEQYF	TGCGCCAGCAGCCGCGGCGCGGGGAACTACGAGCAGTACTTC